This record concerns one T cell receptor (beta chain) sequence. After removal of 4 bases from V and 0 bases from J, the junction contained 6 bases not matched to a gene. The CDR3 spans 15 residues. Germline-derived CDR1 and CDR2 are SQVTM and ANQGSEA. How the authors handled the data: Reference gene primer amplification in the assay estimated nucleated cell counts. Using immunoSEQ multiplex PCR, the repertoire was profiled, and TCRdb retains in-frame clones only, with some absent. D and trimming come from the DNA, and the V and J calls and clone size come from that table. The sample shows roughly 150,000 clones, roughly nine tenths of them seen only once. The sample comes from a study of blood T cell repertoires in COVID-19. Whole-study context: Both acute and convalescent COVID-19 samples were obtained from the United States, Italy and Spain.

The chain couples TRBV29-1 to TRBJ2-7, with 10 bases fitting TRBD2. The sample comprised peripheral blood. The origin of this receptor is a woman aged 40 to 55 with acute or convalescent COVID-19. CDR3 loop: CSVVVLAGVSYEQYF. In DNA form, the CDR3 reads TGCAGCGTTGTGGTCCTAGCGGGAGTCTCCTACGAGCAGTACTTC.